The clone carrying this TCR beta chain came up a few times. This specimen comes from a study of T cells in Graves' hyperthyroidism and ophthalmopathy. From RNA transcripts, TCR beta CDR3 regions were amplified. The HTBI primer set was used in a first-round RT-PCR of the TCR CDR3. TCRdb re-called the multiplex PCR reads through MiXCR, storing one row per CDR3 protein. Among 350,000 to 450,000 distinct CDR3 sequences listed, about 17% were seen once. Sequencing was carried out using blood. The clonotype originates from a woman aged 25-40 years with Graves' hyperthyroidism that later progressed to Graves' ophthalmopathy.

The CDR3 nucleotides read TGTGCCAGCAGCCTTCTCCCCCCGGGGACTCTGAACACCGGGGAGCTGTTTTTT. Its protein is CASSLLPPGTLNTGELFF. V and J are TRBV7-2 and TRBJ2-2; the D gene is possibly TRBD2 (6 bases). Trimming took 5 bases from V and 1 from J, leaving 20 bases between them. The CDR3 contains 18 residues. Germline CDR1 and CDR2: SGHTA and FQGNSA.